This TCR beta chain came from a study of blood T cell repertoires in COVID-19. Overall study context: Samples taken during acute and convalescent COVID-19 were collected in the United States, Italy and Spain. T cells, B-cell-depleted T cells, or PBMCs supplied cDNA or gDNA.

After removal of 7 bases from V and 1 base from J, the junction contained 7 bases not matched to a gene. This CDR3 is built from 14 residues. Per germline, CDR1 MNHEY and CDR2 SVGAGI. Methods used by the authors: Reference gene primer amplification yielded estimated nucleated cell counts. Repertoires were generated with immunoSEQ multiplex PCR, while TCRdb's copy carries only in-frame clones and drops some. From that table come the V and J calls and clone size; the DNA was used to work out D and trimming. Seen here are more than 90,000 clones, about nine tenths observed once, and the top ten hold roughly 8.2%.

Sequenced sample: peripheral blood. The chain links TRBV6-5 to TRBJ2-7; 7 bases are a match to TRBD2. The sequence came from a human donor in a cohort sampled during active COVID-19. The CDR3 spells CASIKAGPSYEQYF. CDR3 DNA sequence: TGTGCCAGCATAAAAGCGGGGCCTTCCTACGAGCAGTACTTC.